Below, one T cell receptor (beta chain) is given with its context. Its specificity is unknown. The data stem from a study of CD8+ T cells in alopecia areata. Study details: Tofacitinib lasted 6 to 18 months, then 6 months off drug.

The CDR3 consists of 16 residues. In germline, CDR1 is MGHDK, CDR2 SYGVNS. The V gene end was trimmed by 8 bases and the J gene end by 1 base; junction bases not matched to a gene: 12. It was cDNA, reverse transcribed from extracted RNA, that served as the sequencing template. Sequencing was performed with immunoSEQ multiplex PCR; in TCRdb, only in-frame clones are kept and a portion is missing. The profile covers over 150,000 clones, with roughly 60% appearing a single time and 5.5% taken by the ten largest. Treatment described: oral pan-JAK inhibitor, 5-10 mg twice daily. The study team obtained lesional scalp punch biopsies and peripheral blood from alopecia areata patients. Whole-study results and caveats: Many expanded lesional clones stayed in scalp and blood while on tofacitinib.

V gene TRBV25-1 combines with J gene TRBJ1-2, with 8 bases fitting TRBD1. The source material was CD4+ T cells sorted from blood, sampled at week 24, from a patient treated with tofacitinib. This clonotype was sampled from a human donor with alopecia areata. In DNA, the CDR3 is TGTGCCAGCCGGAGGACAGGGAGAGGGGGTAACTATGGCTACACCTTC. Its translation: CASRRTGRGGNYGYTF.